The rows below give T cell receptor beta chains drawn from one sample of a study of blood T cell repertoires in COVID-19. The protocol was immunoSEQ multiplex PCR, while the TCRdb copy is restricted to in-frame clones and leaves out a portion. This table has 250,000 to 350,000 clones, around 81% appearing once. Sequences were obtained from peripheral blood. These receptors all come from an older person with COVID-19, enrolled during active disease. Both conserved end residues are part of each CDR3. D genes are given only for firm matches. Expanded clones are given a class, and other clones once, few, many or no size at all.

d_call | j_call | clone_size | v_call | cdr3_nt | cdr3_aa
- | TRBJ2-3 | - | TRBV27 | TGTGCCAGCAGCCCCCGACATAGCACAGATACGCAGTATTTT | CASSPRHSTDTQYF
- | TRBJ2-5 | - | TRBV4-3 | TGCGCCAGCAGCCAAGAGACGGGGAATGCCCAGTACTTC | CASSQETGNAQYF
- | TRBJ1-5 | - | TRBV18 | TGTGCCAGCTCACCACTTGCGGGCGGGGCCCATAGCAATCAGCCCCAGCATTTT | CASSPLAGGAHSNQPQHF
- | TRBJ1-4 | - | TRBV20-1 | TGCAGTGCTAAAAATGGCGAAAAACTGTTTTTT | CSAKNGEKLFF
TRBD1 | TRBJ2-7 | - | TRBV18 | TGTGCCAGCTCACTCCTACCTCCGGGACAGACCTACGAGCAGTACTTC | CASSLLPPGQTYEQYF
TRBD1 | TRBJ1-6 | - | TRBV7-9 | TGTGCCAGCAGCTCGACAGGGGGTAATTCACCCCTCCACTTT | CASSSTGGNSPLHF
- | TRBJ2-1 | - | TRBV29-1 | TGCAGCGCCCTTTTCTCCTACAATGAGCAGTTCTTC | CSALFSYNEQFF
- | TRBJ2-7 | - | TRBV7-8 | TGTGCCAGCAGCTTAGATCTATTAGACCCACTAGAAAAGTACTACGAGCAGTACTTC | CASSLDLLDPLEKYYEQYF
- | TRBJ1-2 | - | TRBV6-5 | TGTGCCAGCAGCTACGGGGCAGGGCAGGGTGGCTACACCTTC | CASSYGAGQGGYTF
TRBD1 | TRBJ1-1 | - | TRBV19 | TGTGCCAGTAGTATTACCGGGACAGCGGTTACTGAAGCTTTCTTT | CASSITGTAVTEAFF
TRBD2 | TRBJ2-7 | - | TRBV4-1 | TGCGCCAGCAGCCAAGTTGCGGGGGGGCCATACGAGCAGTACTTC | CASSQVAGGPYEQYF
- | TRBJ1-5 | - | TRBV28 | TGTGCCAGCAAGCCGCCTGCGAGCAATCAGCCCCAGCATTTT | CASKPPASNQPQHF
TRBD2 | TRBJ2-5 | - | TRBV5-6 | TGTGCCAGCAGCAGCTTACAGGCGGCGGGGGGGACCCAGTACTTC | CASSSLQAAGGTQYF
TRBD1 | TRBJ1-2 | few | TRBV7-8 | TGTGCCAGCAGCTTAAGGACAGGGGCGTTTGGCTACACCTTC | CASSLRTGAFGYTF
TRBD1 | TRBJ1-1 | - | TRBV10-3 | TGTGCCATCAGTGAGACAGGGGGCCGGACTGAAGCTTTCTTT | CAISETGGRTEAFF
TRBD2 | TRBJ2-6 | - | TRBV7-3 | TGTGCCAGCAGCTTAGTAGCGGGGGGGACCATTGGGGCCAACGTCCTGACTTTC | CASSLVAGGTIGANVLTF
- | TRBJ1-3 | few | TRBV6-5 | TGTGCCAGCTGGAGTGGAAACACCATATATTTT | CASWSGNTIYF
TRBD1 | TRBJ2-7 | - | TRBV6-5 | TGTGCCAGCAGTTTGGGACAGGGTAGGAACGTACGCTACTTC | CASSLGQGRNVRYF
TRBD1 | TRBJ2-7 | - | TRBV19 | TGTGCCAGTAGTGTAACGGGACAGGGGTTCTACGAGCAGTACTTC | CASSVTGQGFYEQYF
- | TRBJ2-1 | - | TRBV6-5 | TGTGCCAGCAGTCCTCTCCGGGGAGGTTGGGAGTTCTTC | CASSPLRGGWEFF
TRBD2 | TRBJ2-3 | - | TRBV5-4 | TGTGCCAGCAGCGGACTAGACAGCCCCTCCACAGATACGCAGTATTTT | CASSGLDSPSTDTQYF
- | TRBJ2-7 | - | TRBV9 | TGTGCCAGCAGCGTAGGGGGGTCGGGGGCCTACGAGCAGTACTTC | CASSVGGSGAYEQYF
- | TRBJ2-5 | - | TRBV24-1 | TGTGCCACCAGTGATTTCCGAGAGGGCCCCCAAGAGACCCAGTACTTC | CATSDFREGPQETQYF
TRBD1 | TRBJ1-6 | - | TRBV5-1 | TGCGCCAGCTACGCCGGGACAGGGGGTAATTCACCCCTCCACTTT | CASYAGTGGNSPLHF